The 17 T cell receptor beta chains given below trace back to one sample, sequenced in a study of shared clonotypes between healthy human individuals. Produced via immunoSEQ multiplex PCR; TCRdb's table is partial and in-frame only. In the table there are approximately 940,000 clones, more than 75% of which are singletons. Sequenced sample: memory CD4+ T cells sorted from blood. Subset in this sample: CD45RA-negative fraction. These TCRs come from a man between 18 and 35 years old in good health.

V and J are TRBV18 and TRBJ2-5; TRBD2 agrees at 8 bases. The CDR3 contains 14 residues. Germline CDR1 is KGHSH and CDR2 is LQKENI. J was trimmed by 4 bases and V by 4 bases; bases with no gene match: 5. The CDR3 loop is CASSRGLDGETQYF. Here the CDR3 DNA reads TGTGCCAGCTCACGGGGACTAGATGGAGAGACCCAGTACTTC.

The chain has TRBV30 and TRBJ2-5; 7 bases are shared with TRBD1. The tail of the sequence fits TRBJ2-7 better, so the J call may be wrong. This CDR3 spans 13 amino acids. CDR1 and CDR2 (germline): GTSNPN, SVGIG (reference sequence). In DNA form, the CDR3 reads TGTGCCTGGAACCGGGACAGACCCTACGAGCAGTACTTC. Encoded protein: CAWNRDRPYEQYF.

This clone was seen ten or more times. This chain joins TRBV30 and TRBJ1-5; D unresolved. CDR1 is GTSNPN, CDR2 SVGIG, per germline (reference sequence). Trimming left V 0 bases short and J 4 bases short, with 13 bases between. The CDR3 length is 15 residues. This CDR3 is CAWSVPPEANQPQHF. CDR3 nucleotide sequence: TGTGCCTGGAGTGTACCCCCGGAGGCAAATCAGCCCCAGCATTTT.

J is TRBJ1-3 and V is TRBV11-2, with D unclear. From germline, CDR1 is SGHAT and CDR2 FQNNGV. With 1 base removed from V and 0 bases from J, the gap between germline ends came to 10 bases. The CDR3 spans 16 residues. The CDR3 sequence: CASSLGDLSSGNTIYF. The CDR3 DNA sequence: TGTGCCAGCAGCTTAGGAGATCTAAGCTCTGGAAACACCATATATTTT.

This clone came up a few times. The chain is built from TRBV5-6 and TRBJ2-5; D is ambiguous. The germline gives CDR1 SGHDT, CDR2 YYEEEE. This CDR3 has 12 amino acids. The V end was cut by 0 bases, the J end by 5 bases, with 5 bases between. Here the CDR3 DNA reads TGTGCCAGCAGCTTGGAGTGGGAGACCCAGTACTTC. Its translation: CASSLEWETQYF.

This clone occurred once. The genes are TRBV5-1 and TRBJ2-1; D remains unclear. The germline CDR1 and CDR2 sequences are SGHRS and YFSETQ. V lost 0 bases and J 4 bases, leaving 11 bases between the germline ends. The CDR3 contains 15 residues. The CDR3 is CASSLGNLGYNEQFF. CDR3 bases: TGCGCCAGCAGCTTGGGGAATTTGGGATACAATGAGCAGTTCTTC.

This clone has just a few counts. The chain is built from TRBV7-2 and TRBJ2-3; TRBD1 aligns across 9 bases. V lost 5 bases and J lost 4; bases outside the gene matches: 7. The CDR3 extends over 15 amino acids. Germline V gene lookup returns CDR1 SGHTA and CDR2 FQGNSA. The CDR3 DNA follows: TGTGCCAGCAGCCCAGGACAGGGGACGGCAGATACGCAGTATTTT. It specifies CASSPGQGTADTQYF.

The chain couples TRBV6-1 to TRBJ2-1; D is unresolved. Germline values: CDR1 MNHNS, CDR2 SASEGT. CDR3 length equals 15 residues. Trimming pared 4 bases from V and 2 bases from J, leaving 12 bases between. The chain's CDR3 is CASSAVRLPYNEQFF. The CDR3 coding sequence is TGTGCCAGCAGTGCGGTACGACTCCCCTACAATGAGCAGTTCTTC.

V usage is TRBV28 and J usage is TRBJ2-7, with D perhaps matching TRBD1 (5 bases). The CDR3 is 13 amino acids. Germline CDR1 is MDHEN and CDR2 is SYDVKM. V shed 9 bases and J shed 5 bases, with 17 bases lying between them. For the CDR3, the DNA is TGTGCCAGTGATCAGGGTGAGATCCACGAGCAGTACTTC. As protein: CASDQGEIHEQYF.

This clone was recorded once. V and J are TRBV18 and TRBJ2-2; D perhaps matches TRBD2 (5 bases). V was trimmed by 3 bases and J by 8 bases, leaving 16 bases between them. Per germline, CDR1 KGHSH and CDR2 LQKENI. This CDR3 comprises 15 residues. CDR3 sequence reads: CASSPLRREKGELFF. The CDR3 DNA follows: TGTGCCAGCTCACCTCTTCGCCGGGAAAAAGGGGAGCTGTTTTTT.

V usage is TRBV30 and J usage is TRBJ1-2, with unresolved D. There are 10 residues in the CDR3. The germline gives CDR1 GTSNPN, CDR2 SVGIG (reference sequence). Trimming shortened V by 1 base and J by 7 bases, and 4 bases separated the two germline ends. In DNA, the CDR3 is TGTGCCTGGAGTGATATTGGCTACACCTTC. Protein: CAWSDIGYTF. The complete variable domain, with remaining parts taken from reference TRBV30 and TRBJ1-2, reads SQTIHQWPATLVQPVGSPLSLECTVEGTSNPNLYWYRQAAGRGLQLLFYSVGIGQISSEVPQNLSASRPQDRQFILSSKKLLLSDSGFYLCAWSDIGYTFGSGTRLTVV.

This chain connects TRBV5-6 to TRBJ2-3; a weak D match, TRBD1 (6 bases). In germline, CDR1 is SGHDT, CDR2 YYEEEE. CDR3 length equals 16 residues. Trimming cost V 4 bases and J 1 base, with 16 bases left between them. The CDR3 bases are TGTGCCAGCAGCCCTTTGACAGGACCGGGCACAGATACGCAGTATTTT. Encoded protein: CASSPLTGPGTDTQYF.

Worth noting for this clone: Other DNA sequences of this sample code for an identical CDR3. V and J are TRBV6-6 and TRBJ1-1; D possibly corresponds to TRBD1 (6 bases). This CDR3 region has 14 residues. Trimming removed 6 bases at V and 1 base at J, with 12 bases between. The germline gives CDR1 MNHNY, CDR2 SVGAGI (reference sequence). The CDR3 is CASRTQGRNTEAFF. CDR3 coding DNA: TGTGCCAGCAGGACACAGGGTCGGAACACTGAAGCTTTCTTT.

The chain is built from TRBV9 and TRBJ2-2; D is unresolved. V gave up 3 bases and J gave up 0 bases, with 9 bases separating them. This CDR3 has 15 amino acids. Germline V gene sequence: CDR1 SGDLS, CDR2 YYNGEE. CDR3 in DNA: TGTGCCAGCAGCGGTGACGGGCCGAACACCGGGGAGCTGTTTTTT. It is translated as CASSGDGPNTGELFF. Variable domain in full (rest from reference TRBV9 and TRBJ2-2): DSGVTQTPKHLITATGQRVTLRCSPRSGDLSVYWYQQSLDQGLQFLIQYYNGEERAKGNILERFSAQQFPDLHSELNLSSLELGDSALYFCASSGDGPNTGELFFGEGSRLTVL.

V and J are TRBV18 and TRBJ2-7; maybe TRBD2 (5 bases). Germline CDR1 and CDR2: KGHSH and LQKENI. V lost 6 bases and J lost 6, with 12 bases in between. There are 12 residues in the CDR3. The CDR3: CASSRAAGEQYF. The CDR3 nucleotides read TGTGCCAGCTCCCGCGCTGCGGGCGAGCAGTACTTC. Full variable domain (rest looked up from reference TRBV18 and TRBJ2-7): NAGVMQNPRHLVRRRGQEARLRCSPMKGHSHVYWYRQLPEEGLKFMVYLQKENIIDESGMPKERFSAEFPKEGPSILRIQQVVRGDSAAYFCASSRAAGEQYFGPGTRLTVT.

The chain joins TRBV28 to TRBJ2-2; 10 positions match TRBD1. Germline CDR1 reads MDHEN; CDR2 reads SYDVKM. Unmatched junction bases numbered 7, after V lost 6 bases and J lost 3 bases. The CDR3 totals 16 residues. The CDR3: CASSGIGQGDTGELFF. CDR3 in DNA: TGTGCCAGCAGCGGCATCGGACAGGGGGACACCGGGGAGCTGTTTTTT.

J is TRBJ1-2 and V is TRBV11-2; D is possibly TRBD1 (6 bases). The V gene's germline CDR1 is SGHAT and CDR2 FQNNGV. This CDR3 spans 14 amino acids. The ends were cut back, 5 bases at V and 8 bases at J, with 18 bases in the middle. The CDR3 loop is CASSPRPGVRGYTF. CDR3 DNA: TGTGCCAGCAGCCCGCGACCAGGGGTACGGGGCTACACCTTC.